The 23 T cell receptor beta chains below all came from one sample that was sequenced in a study of CD8+CD57+ T cells in acquired aplastic anemia. By flow cytometry, patients selected for sequencing had shown an expansion of CD8+CD57+ cells. TCR beta VDJ and CDR3 profiles were obtained from a genomic DNA template. Each CDR3 protein gets one entry after TCRdb re-called the reads with MiXCR. Altogether around 150,000 distinct CDR3 sequences are present, 71% being singletons, with the ten largest covering about 50%. The sequencing input was sorted CD4+, CD8+, or CD8+CD57+ T cells (not recorded which) from PBMCs. The receptor set was obtained from a human donor with aplastic anemia.

The chain joins TRBV24-1 to TRBJ2-3, with 13 bases identical to TRBD2. Germline lookup yields CDR1 KGHDR and CDR2 SFDVKD. The V gene end was trimmed by 3 bases and the J gene end by 4 bases; junction bases not matched to a gene: 6. The CDR3 runs 17 residues. The CDR3 sequence: CATSDPGLAGDSDTQYF. The DNA for the CDR3 is TGTGCCACCAGTGATCCCGGACTAGCGGGAGACTCAGATACGCAGTATTTT.

This clonotype was found a few times. The chain couples TRBV7-6 to TRBJ2-3, with 7 bases fitting TRBD2. CDR1 and CDR2 (germline): SGHVS, FNYEAQ. Unmatched junction bases numbered 0, after V lost 0 bases and J lost 0 bases. This CDR3 region has 15 residues. The CDR3, as DNA: TGTGCCAGCAGCTTAGCGCGGGGGAGCACAGATACGCAGTATTTT. It encodes CASSLARGSTDTQYF.

The chain recombines TRBV7-9 with TRBJ2-3, with TRBD2 matching 13 bases. J gave up 3 bases and V 5 bases, and 8 bases lay outside the gene matches. The germline V gene encodes CDR1 SEHNR and CDR2 FQNEAQ (reference sequence). The CDR3 extends over 17 amino acids. Here the CDR3 reads CASSPRTSGGGTDTQYF. DNA of the CDR3: TGTGCCAGCAGCCCTAGGACTAGCGGGGGAGGGACAGATACGCAGTATTTT.

The chain combines TRBV20-1 with TRBJ2-7, with D possibly being TRBD1 or TRBD2 (5 bases each). Germline CDR1 is DFQATT and CDR2 is SNEGSKA (reference sequence). Trimming took off 6 bases at V and 3 bases at J, with 15 bases between the two ends. The CDR3 consists of 13 residues. The CDR3 spells CSADPGPGYEQYF. The CDR3 region has the DNA TGCAGTGCCGATCCGGGACCAGGCTACGAGCAGTACTTC.

The CDR3 DNA follows: TGTGCCAGCAGCTTTAGCGGGGACAGCTCCTACGAGCAGTACTTC. Translating it yields CASSFSGDSSYEQYF. The chain couples TRBV7-3 to TRBJ2-7; D may be TRBD2 (8 bases). V was trimmed by 3 bases and J by 0 bases, leaving 12 bases between them. The germline V gene has CDR1 SGHTA and CDR2 FQGTGA. The CDR3 is made up of 15 amino acids.

This chain links TRBV4-2 with TRBJ2-5; D gene unclear. V dropped 0 bases and J dropped 5 bases, with 10 bases sitting between them. The germline CDR1 and CDR2 sequences are LGHNA and YNFKEQ. CDR3 length: 14 amino acids. The CDR3 sequence is CASSQEWSAETQYF. CDR3 DNA sequence: TGTGCCAGCAGCCAAGAGTGGAGTGCGGAGACCCAGTACTTC.

V usage is TRBV15 and J usage is TRBJ2-1; D may be TRBD1 (5 bases). Germline assignment: CDR1 LNHNV and CDR2 YYDKDF (reference sequence). The CDR3 runs 15 residues. Trimming left V 1 base short and J 1 base short, with 8 bases between. This CDR3 reads CATSRGQSSYNEQFF. Written as DNA, the CDR3 is TGTGCCACCAGCAGAGGACAGTCTTCCTACAATGAGCAGTTCTTC.

DNA for the CDR3: TGCAGTCACCAGGGGGGTCTCGGCGGCTACACCTTC. This translates into CSHQGGLGGYTF. This rearrangement joins TRBV20-1 to TRBJ1-2; 7 bases line up with TRBD1. The J segment lost 8 bases and the V segment lost 8 bases, leaving 11 bases of the junction unmatched. Germline V gene lookup returns CDR1 DFQATT and CDR2 SNEGSKA (reference sequence). This CDR3 spans 12 amino acids.

The chain links TRBV15 to TRBJ2-2; a possible D gene is TRBD2 (5 bases). There are 14 residues in the CDR3. V lost 0 bases to trimming and J lost 4 bases, with 6 bases between them. The germline gives CDR1 LNHNV, CDR2 YYDKDF (reference sequence). The CDR3 reads CATSRDRGTGELFF. The CDR3, as DNA: TGTGCCACCAGCAGAGATCGGGGCACCGGGGAGCTGTTTTTT.

On this clonotype itself: The conserved closing phenylalanine or tryptophan is absent in this CDR3, likely reflecting a read error. This rearrangement joins TRBV5-1 to TRBJ2-1, with TRBD1 matching 7 bases. Trimming cost V 0 bases and J 3 bases; bases outside gene matches: 3. This CDR3 is built from 15 residues. Germline CDR1 reads SGHRS; CDR2 reads YFSETQ. The CDR3: CASSLGTGYYNEQFL. In DNA form, the CDR3 reads TGCGCCAGCAGCTTGGGGACAGGTTACTACAATGAGCAGTTCCTC.

The chain carries TRBV19 and TRBJ1-1, with 7 bases that match TRBD1. Germline values: CDR1 LNHDA, CDR2 SQIVND (reference sequence). The CDR3 is 13 residues long. Germline trimming cut 7 bases from V and 1 base from J; bases unmatched to any gene: 3. This chain's CDR3 is CASKGTENTEAFF. The CDR3 DNA sequence: TGTGCCAGTAAGGGGACAGAGAACACTGAAGCTTTCTTT.

The gene calls are TRBV7-9 and TRBJ1-5; 9 nucleotides align to TRBD1. The CDR3 spans 17 residues. The germline V gene has CDR1 SEHNR and CDR2 FQNEAQ (reference sequence). V gave up 4 bases and J gave up 3 bases; unmatched junction bases: 10. DNA for the CDR3: TGTGCCAGCAGCTCGTACGCCGGGACAGGGAACAATCAGCCCCAGCATTTT. It yields the protein CASSSYAGTGNNQPQHF.

The chain carries TRBV29-1 and TRBJ2-7, with D tentatively TRBD2 (5 bases). V lost 4 bases and J 1 base, leaving 14 bases between the germline ends. Germline CDR1 reads SQVTM; CDR2 reads ANQGSEA. This CDR3 spans 14 amino acids. In DNA form, the CDR3 reads TGCAGCGTTGGGTCCGGGGTCGCTTCCTACGAGCAGTACTTC. The encoded protein is CSVGSGVASYEQYF.

The V gene is TRBV7-2, the J gene TRBJ1-4; a possible D gene is TRBD1 (5 bases). Deletions cut 1 base from V and 8 bases from J, with 17 bases between. Germline lookup yields CDR1 SGHTA and CDR2 FQGNSA. The CDR3 runs 16 residues. DNA of the CDR3: TGTGCCAGCAGCTTAGAGTCGGCGGGGGTAAGGGAAAAACTGTTTTTT. Translated: CASSLESAGVREKLFF. The whole variable domain, filled in from reference TRBV7-2 and TRBJ1-4, reads GAGVSQSPSNKVTEKGKDVELRCDPISGHTALYWYRQSLGQGLEFLIYFQGNSAPDKSGLPSDRFSAERTGGSVSTLTIQRTQQEDSAVYLCASSLESAGVREKLFFGSGTQLSVL.

The CDR3 DNA sequence: TGTGCCACCAGTGACAGGGGTACCTACGAGCAGTACGTC. Encoded protein: CATSDRGTYEQYV. The V gene is TRBV24-1, the J gene TRBJ2-7; D is perhaps TRBD1 (6 bases). Trimming cost V 4 bases and J 2 bases, with 8 bases left between them. The CDR3 runs 13 residues. Germline assignment: CDR1 KGHDR and CDR2 SFDVKD.

CDR3 sequence (DNA): TGTGCCAGCAGCTTAGACATAGGGACAGGGGGAATCGACGAGCAGTACTTC. Translated: CASSLDIGTGGIDEQYF. The chain employs TRBV11-2 and TRBJ2-7, with TRBD1 matching over 11 bases. The V segment lost 0 bases and the J segment 5 bases; nucleotides outside the gene matches: 9. Germline loops: CDR1 SGHAT, CDR2 FQNNGV. This CDR3 is built from 17 residues.

V is TRBV6-1 and J is TRBJ2-7; D is ambiguous. The CDR3 consists of 11 residues. Trimming removed 7 bases from V and 2 bases from J, with 6 bases in between. The germline V gene has CDR1 MNHNS and CDR2 SASEGT. The CDR3 reads CASKTAYEQYF. The CDR3 DNA reads as TGTGCCAGCAAGACCGCCTACGAGCAGTACTTC.

The CDR3 DNA is TGTGCCAGCAGCTACACAGGGGGGCCGAGGGAGCAGTACTTC. Protein sequence: CASSYTGGPREQYF. The chain links TRBV7-8 to TRBJ2-7, with TRBD1 matching over 8 bases. V was clipped by 4 bases and J by 7 bases; unmatched bases: 9. This CDR3 contains 14 residues. Looked up from germline, CDR1 is SGHVS and CDR2 is FQNEAQ.

The chain employs TRBV4-1 and TRBJ2-7; the match to TRBD2 covers 7 bases. There are 14 residues in the CDR3. Germline V gives CDR1 MGHRA, CDR2 YSYEKL. V shed 1 base and J 5 bases; nucleotides not matched to a gene: 5. The CDR3 spells CASSQVVLANEQYF. The CDR3 DNA follows: TGCGCCAGCAGCCAAGTGGTACTAGCGAACGAGCAGTACTTC.

The genes are TRBV12-3 or TRBV12-4 and TRBJ1-2; D gene ambiguous. The CDR3 spans 13 residues. The ends were cut back, 2 bases at V and 2 bases at J, with 6 bases in the middle. The CDR3 reads CASSLNGNYGYTF. CDR3 DNA: TGTGCCAGCAGTTTAAACGGAAACTATGGCTACACCTTC.

The chain combines TRBV7-6 with TRBJ2-4, with 10 bases that match TRBD1. Germline lookup yields CDR1 SGHVS and CDR2 FNYEAQ. This CDR3 has 17 amino acids. With 5 bases clipped from V and 2 bases from J, the junction kept 9 bases outside the gene matches. CDR3 loop: CASSQQTGGLSKNIQYF. In DNA, the CDR3 is TGTGCCAGCAGCCAACAGACAGGGGGCCTATCCAAAAACATTCAGTACTTC.

This clonotype was counted only a few times. The chain joins TRBV7-3 to TRBJ1-6; 7 bases are shared with TRBD1. The CDR3 runs 16 residues. The germline V gene encodes CDR1 SGHTA and CDR2 FQGTGA. V was pared by 6 bases and J by 5 bases, with 10 bases of the junction left unmatched. DNA for the CDR3: TGTGCCAGCAGTGAGGATGACAGGGTGAATAATTCACCCCTCCACTTT. Protein sequence: CASSEDDRVNNSPLHF.

The rearrangement uses TRBV20-1 and TRBJ1-1; D remains ambiguous. The CDR3 totals 12 residues. V dropped 6 bases and J dropped 0 bases, with 8 bases sitting between them. CDR1 is DFQATT and CDR2 is SNEGSKA in the germline V gene (reference sequence). CDR3 in amino acids: CSARYMNTEAFF. The CDR3 DNA sequence: TGCAGTGCCCGCTACATGAACACTGAAGCTTTCTTT.